The 21 T cell receptor beta chains presented below share a single source sample, sequenced in a study of lymphopenia after photon versus proton radiotherapy. Profiled with immunoSEQ multiplex PCR; TCRdb holds only in-frame clones, not every one. This sample has approximately 70,000 clones, with 75% to 90% found just once. The input for sequencing was peripheral blood, taken from a patient treated with proton-based radiotherapy. Source of these receptors: a man older than 75 with esophageal cancer.

This rearrangement joins TRBV6-5 to TRBJ2-6; 7 bases match TRBD1. The CDR3 covers 14 residues. The germline V gene has CDR1 MNHEY and CDR2 SVGAGI. V shed 6 bases and J 2 bases; nucleotides not matched to a gene: 1. CDR3 amino acids: CASRQGAGANVLTF. As DNA, the CDR3 is TGTGCCAGCAGGCAGGGGGCTGGGGCCAACGTCCTGACTTTC.

V and J are TRBV7-2 and TRBJ2-7; either TRBD1 or TRBD2 may fit D (6 bases each). Trimming took off 5 bases at V and 7 bases at J, with 15 bases between the two ends. Germline CDR1 and CDR2: SGHTA and FQGNSA. The CDR3 loop spans 13 amino acids. Here the CDR3 DNA reads TGTGCCAGCAGCCGCCTTAGGAGGGGGGAGCAGTACTTC. Translation: CASSRLRRGEQYF.

The rearrangement uses TRBV5-4 and TRBJ2-1; TRBD1 matches 7 bases. J gave up 1 base and V 6 bases, and 7 bases lay outside the gene matches. Per germline, CDR1 SGHNT and CDR2 YYREEE (reference sequence). The CDR3 sequence is 15 residues long. This CDR3 reads CASNTQTGSYNEQFF. CDR3 nucleotide sequence: TGTGCCAGCAACACCCAGACAGGGTCCTACAATGAGCAGTTCTTC.

The rearrangement links TRBV21-1 to TRBJ2-2; the table's TRBD1 call for D was not verified on the DNA. TRBV21-1 is a listed pseudogene. The CDR3 spans 16 residues. The CDR3 sequence is CASSNPRQGDTGELFF. The DNA of the CDR3 is TGTGCCAGCAGCAACCCACGACAGGGGGACACCGGGGAGCTGTTTTTT.

The chain combines TRBV29-1 with TRBJ2-2; perhaps D is TRBD1 or TRBD2 (5 bases each). Trimming stripped 5 bases from V and 3 bases from J, with 13 bases between. The length of the CDR3 is 14 residues. Germline CDR1 is SQVTM and CDR2 is ANQGSEA. The CDR3 region has the DNA TGCAGCGTTCGCGAGGGGTTTGACACCGGGGAGCTGTTTTTT. Protein: CSVREGFDTGELFF.

The rearrangement uses TRBV7-2 and TRBJ2-5; D gene unclear. V lost 5 bases and J lost 2, with 9 bases in between. Germline lookup yields CDR1 SGHTA and CDR2 FQGNSA. This CDR3 is 13 amino acids long. The CDR3 DNA sequence: TGTGCCAGCAGCCGGGTAAAGCAAGAGACCCAGTACTTC. This encodes CASSRVKQETQYF.

The chain links TRBV4-1 to TRBJ2-1, with 7 nucleotides matching TRBD2. With 5 bases clipped from V and 7 bases from J, the junction kept 5 bases outside the gene matches. Germline CDR1 reads MGHRA; CDR2 reads YSYEKL. The CDR3 runs 13 residues. The CDR3 DNA reads as TGCGCCAGCAGCGCTCCAGCGGGGAATGAGCAGTTCTTC. It encodes CASSAPAGNEQFF.

The chain uses TRBV11-2 and TRBJ2-7, with D hard to call. The CDR3 is 15 amino acids. Germline-derived CDR1 and CDR2 are SGHAT and FQNNGV. Trimming cost V 1 base and J 3 bases, with 13 bases left between them. The DNA of the CDR3 is TGTGCCAGCAGCTTAGTTTTTACAGCAGACTACGAGCAGTACTTC. Protein sequence: CASSLVFTADYEQYF.

The chain couples TRBV7-9 to TRBJ2-2, with D perhaps being TRBD1 or TRBD2 (6 bases each). Trimming took off 2 bases at V and 6 bases at J, with 16 bases between the two ends. Germline CDR1 SEHNR, CDR2 FQNEAQ (reference sequence). The CDR3 covers 16 residues. The CDR3 loop is CASSLMPGANSGELFF. The CDR3 nucleotides read TGTGCCAGCAGCTTAATGCCGGGGGCGAATTCCGGGGAGCTGTTTTTT. The variable domain in full, with the rest retrieved from reference TRBV7-9 and TRBJ2-2, is DTGVSQNPRHKITKRGQNVTFRCDPISEHNRLYWYRQTLGQGPEFLTYFQNEAQLEKSRLLSDRFSAERPKGSFSTLEIQRTEQGDSAMYLCASSLMPGANSGELFFGEGSRLTVL.

A note on this clone: Compared with germline, one end of the junction differs, possibly owing to a read error. As DNA, the CDR3 is TGTGCCAGTAGTATCGCCGCGGGCCCTGGGAACACCATATATTTT. Amino acids: CASSIAAGPGNTIYF. This chain connects TRBV19 to TRBJ1-3, with D unclear. The CDR3 contains 15 residues. CDR1 is LNHDA and CDR2 is SQIVND in the germline V gene (reference sequence). Variable domain in full (rest from reference TRBV19 and TRBJ1-3): DGGITQSPKYLFRKEGQNVTLSCEQNLNHDAMYWYRQDPGQGLRLIYYSQIVNDFQKGDIAEGYSVSREKKESFPLTVTSAQKNPTAFYLCASSIAAGPGNTIYFGEGSWLTVV.

V gene TRBV7-6 combines with J gene TRBJ2-5, with D possibly TRBD1 on 5 matching bases. The V gene lost 3 bases and the J gene lost 1 base, with 6 bases spanning the gap. The CDR3 has 13 residues. CDR1 is SGHVS, CDR2 FNYEAQ, per germline. Written as DNA, the CDR3 is TGTGCCAGCAGCTTGACAGTCCAAGAGACCCAGTACTTC. It encodes CASSLTVQETQYF.

The table lists this clone with a few counts. The chain joins TRBV4-1 to TRBJ1-4, with 8 bases matching TRBD1. J was trimmed by 6 bases and V by 4 bases; bases with no gene match: 7. Germline V gives CDR1 MGHRA, CDR2 YSYEKL. The CDR3 extends over 15 amino acids. The chain's CDR3 is CASSPSDRVDEKLFF. CDR3 bases: TGCGCCAGCAGCCCCTCGGACAGGGTGGATGAAAAACTGTTTTTT.

The chain couples TRBV7-9 to TRBJ2-1; D remains ambiguous. Trimming removed 1 base from V and 15 bases from J, with 13 bases in between. The CDR3 has 12 amino acids. Germline CDR1 and CDR2: SEHNR and FQNEAQ (reference sequence). The CDR3 DNA sequence: TGTGCCAGCAGCTTAGAAGACTTCGGGCCGTTCTTC. It translates to CASSLEDFGPFF.

J is TRBJ1-1 and V is TRBV11-2, with D possibly matching TRBD1 (5 bases). The CDR3 covers 13 residues. Trimming left V 1 base short and J 6 bases short, with 9 bases between. Germline V lookup: CDR1 SGHAT, CDR2 FQNNGV. In DNA, the CDR3 is TGTGCCAGCAGCTTAGCTCAGGGTCCTGAAGCTTTCTTT. Protein: CASSLAQGPEAFF.

This clone turned up a few times. The J gene is TRBJ2-7, the V gene TRBV19; D is tentatively TRBD1 or TRBD2 (5 bases each). CDR1 is LNHDA and CDR2 is SQIVND in the germline V gene (reference sequence). V lost 5 bases and J 0 bases, leaving 11 bases between the germline ends. This CDR3 has 14 residues. The CDR3 sequence: CASSGGRSSYEQYF. For the CDR3, the DNA is TGTGCCAGTAGTGGGGGAAGGAGCTCCTACGAGCAGTACTTC.

This clone was seen once. The V and J genes are TRBV6-5 and TRBJ1-1; the D gene is possibly TRBD1 (6 bases). Germline V lookup: CDR1 MNHEY, CDR2 SVGAGI. This CDR3 is 13 amino acids long. Trimming shortened V by 8 bases and J by 11 bases, and 21 bases separated the two germline ends. CDR3 nucleotide sequence: TGTGCCAGCTCACCGCCGGGGGCGCAAAGGGCTTTCTTT. This translates into CASSPPGAQRAFF.

The chain recombines TRBV15 with TRBJ1-1; no definite D call. The CDR3 totals 13 residues. V lost 2 bases to trimming and J lost 5 bases, with 9 bases between them. Germline V gives CDR1 LNHNV, CDR2 YYDKDF (reference sequence). The CDR3 DNA reads as TGTGCCACCAGCAGACGCCTAGGAACTGAAGCTTTCTTT. This translates into CATSRRLGTEAFF.

In this sample, this clone turned up once. J is TRBJ1-5 and V is TRBV5-4; no clear D. The CDR3 totals 14 residues. V lost 2 bases, J lost 3 bases, and 9 bases lay in between. The germline gives CDR1 SGHNT, CDR2 YYREEE (reference sequence). In nucleotides, the CDR3 is TGTGCCAGCAGCTTCGACGGACTCAATCAGCCCCAGCATTTT. This codes for CASSFDGLNQPQHF.

Here the CDR3 DNA reads TGCGCCAGCAGCTCACAGGGGGCCGACTACGAGCAGTACTTC. It translates to CASSSQGADYEQYF. The chain recombines TRBV5-1 with TRBJ2-7; 9 bases map to TRBD1. Germline CDR1 SGHRS, CDR2 YFSETQ. V shed 3 bases and J 3 bases; nucleotides not matched to a gene: 4. The CDR3 sequence is 14 residues long.

The genes are TRBV5-5 and TRBJ2-3; TRBD2 matches at 9 bases. Trimming removed 7 bases from V and 2 bases from J; junction bases left unmatched: 8. The germline gives CDR1 SGHKS, CDR2 YYEKEE (reference sequence). The CDR3 length is 15 residues. The CDR3 DNA sequence: TGTGCCAGCCTAACGTTAGCGGGGGACACAGATACGCAGTATTTT. This sequence encodes CASLTLAGDTDTQYF.

The chain joins TRBV5-3 to TRBJ1-1; 7 bases fit TRBD1. TRBV5-3 is labeled an ORF, and its function is uncertain. The junction had 15 bases not matched to a gene; V was cut back by 4 bases and J by 0 bases. The CDR3 spans 18 residues. The CDR3: CARSRTPTGIEVNTEAFF. The CDR3 region has the DNA TGTGCCAGAAGCCGTACCCCGACAGGGATCGAGGTGAACACTGAAGCTTTCTTT.